This T cell receptor (beta chain) was profiled in a study of blood T cells in healthy people across ages. As concerns this clonotype: Its matching antigen is unknown.

A second PCR of about 6 to 11 cycles used a sample-barcoded 5' primer and a J-beta primer mix. Unique molecular identifiers of 12 random nucleotides labeled each cDNA. One entry per CDR3 protein results from TCRdb running MiXCR on the 5' RACE reads. The repertoire includes hundreds of thousands of distinct CDR3 sequences, about 20% of them detected once, and 22% sits in the top ten. Study conclusions and caveats: Because donor CMV status was unknown, expanded clonotype changes were possibly confounded.

V shed 7 bases and J shed 5 bases, with 14 bases lying between them. This CDR3 spans 13 amino acids. The sequence came from a man aged 65-85 years in good health. V and J are TRBV12-3 or TRBV12-4 and TRBJ2-5, with D uncertain. The specimen sequenced was blood. CDR3 amino acids: CASTRIGGETQYF. As DNA, the CDR3 is TGTGCCAGCACCAGGATAGGTGGTGAGACCCAGTACTTC.